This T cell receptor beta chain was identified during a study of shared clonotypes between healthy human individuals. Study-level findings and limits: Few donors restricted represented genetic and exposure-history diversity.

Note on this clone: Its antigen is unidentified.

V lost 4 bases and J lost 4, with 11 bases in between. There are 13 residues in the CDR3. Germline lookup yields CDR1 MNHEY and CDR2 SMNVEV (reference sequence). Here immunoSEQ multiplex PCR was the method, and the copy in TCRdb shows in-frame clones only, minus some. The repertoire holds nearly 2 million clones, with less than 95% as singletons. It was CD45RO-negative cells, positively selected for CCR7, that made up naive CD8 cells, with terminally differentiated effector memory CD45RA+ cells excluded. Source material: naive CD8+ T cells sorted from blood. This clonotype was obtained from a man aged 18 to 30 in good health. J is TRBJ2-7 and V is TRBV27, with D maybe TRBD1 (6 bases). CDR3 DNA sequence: TGTGCCAGCAGTTCGCAGGGGAAATACGAGCAGTACTTC. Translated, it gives CASSSQGKYEQYF.